This TCR beta chain came from a study of Graves' ophthalmopathy and Graves' hyperthyroidism. In the study overall: Peripheral blood sampling occurred at initial diagnosis, before any treatment.

Trimming took off 6 bases at V and 3 bases at J, with 17 bases between the two ends. In germline, CDR1 is MNHNS, CDR2 SASEGT. The CDR3 has 15 amino acids. Scientists amplified the TCR beta CDR3 regions from RNA transcripts. HTBI-primed RT-PCR formed the first round, and a multiplex PCR formed the second. TCRdb reprocessed the multiplex PCR reads with MiXCR, giving one entry per CDR3 protein. This table holds about 380,000 distinct CDR3 sequences, approximately 15% found once. This clonotype has ten or more counts. The sample comprised peripheral blood. The rearrangement joins TRBV6-1 to TRBJ2-5; maybe TRBD2 (6 bases). The clonotype originates from a woman in her late teens or twenties with stable Graves' hyperthyroidism. The CDR3 sequence: CASSPYVRGKETQYF. The DNA for the CDR3 is TGTGCCAGCAGCCCCTATGTGCGGGGCAAAGAGACCCAGTACTTC.